Listed here is a single TCR beta chain. Its target is not known. CDR3 size: 14 residues. Trimming took 5 bases from V and 5 from J, leaving 15 bases between them. Germline values: CDR1 MNHEY, CDR2 SMNVEV (reference sequence). Quantitative molecular-barcoded 5'-RACE generated the TCR beta libraries. Each CDR3 protein gets one entry after TCRdb re-called the 5' RACE reads with MiXCR. The data show hundreds of thousands of distinct CDR3 sequences, 17% seen once. This sample was included in a study of CD8 T cells in ankylosing spondylitis. Whole-study findings and limits: Disease-linked clones were reportedly significantly enriched in matched ankylosing spondylitis synovial fluid. A TCR beta motif of eight highly homologous variants appeared characteristic of ankylosing spondylitis blood.

The TCR comes from a male donor with ankylosing spondylitis. The V gene is TRBV27, the J gene TRBJ1-1; D possibly corresponds to TRBD1 (6 bases). The material sequenced was blood, either unsorted or a sorted T cell fraction (not recorded which). The CDR3 region has the DNA TGTGCCAGCAGTCGTACAGGGCGGAGGACTGAAGCTTTCTTT. This codes for CASSRTGRRTEAFF.